This TCR beta chain is drawn from a study of T cell responses to AZD1222 COVID-19 vaccine. Study-level findings and limits: Repertoire sampling happened only post peak T cell response. When two AZD1222 doses had been given, Spike-specific TCR breadth and depth rose. The number of AZD1222 recipients seropositive at baseline was only 6 or 7.

This table comes from immunoSEQ multiplex PCR, and its TCRdb copy is limited to in-frame clones, with some not included. The table has roughly 53,000 clones, 85% seen once. With respect to this clone: Antigen specificity is unknown.

The CDR3 has 14 amino acids. V was cut by 0 bases and J by 5 bases, with 10 bases left in between. In germline, CDR1 is ENHRY, CDR2 SYGVKD. The sequences come from peripheral blood, collected on day 0 of MenACWY control vaccination. V gene TRBV10-3 combines with J gene TRBJ2-5; D might be TRBD1 (6 bases). The clonotype was recovered from an adult in good health. The CDR3 DNA is TGTGCCATCAGTGAGTCTACAGGGTCGGAGACCCAGTACTTC. The encoded protein is CAISESTGSETQYF.